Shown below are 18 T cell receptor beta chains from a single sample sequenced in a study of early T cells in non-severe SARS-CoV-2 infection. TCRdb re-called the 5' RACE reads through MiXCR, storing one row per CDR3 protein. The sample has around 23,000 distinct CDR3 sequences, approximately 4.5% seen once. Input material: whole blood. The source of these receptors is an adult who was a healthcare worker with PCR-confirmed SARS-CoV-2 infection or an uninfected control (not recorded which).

The CDR3 sequence is CASSGRTGKSYNEQFF. The CDR3 bases are TGTGCCAGCAGTGGACGGACAGGGAAATCCTACAATGAGCAGTTCTTC. The chain is built from TRBV12-3 or TRBV12-4 and TRBJ2-1; 8 positions agree with TRBD1. With 5 bases clipped from V and 1 base from J, the junction kept 7 bases outside the gene matches. This CDR3 has 16 residues.

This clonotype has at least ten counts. The CDR3 spells CASSFPGWNEKLFF. CDR3 nucleotide sequence: TGTGCCAGCAGTTTCCCGGGGTGGAATGAAAAACTGTTTTTT. The chain uses TRBV28 and TRBJ1-4; no clear D gene. The CDR3 sequence is 14 residues long. V was clipped by 3 bases and J by 5 bases, with 10 bases between them. Germline V gene lookup returns CDR1 MDHEN and CDR2 SYDVKM.

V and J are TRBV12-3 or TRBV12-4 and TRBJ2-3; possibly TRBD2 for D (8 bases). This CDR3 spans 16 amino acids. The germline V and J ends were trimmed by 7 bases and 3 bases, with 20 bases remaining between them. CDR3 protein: CASTPGGSGETDTQYF. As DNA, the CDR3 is TGTGCCAGCACCCCAGGGGGTAGCGGGGAAACAGATACGCAGTATTTT.

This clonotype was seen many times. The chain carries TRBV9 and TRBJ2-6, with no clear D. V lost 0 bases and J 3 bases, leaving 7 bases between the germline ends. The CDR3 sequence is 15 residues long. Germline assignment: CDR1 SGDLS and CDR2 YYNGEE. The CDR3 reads CASSVEPIGANVLTF. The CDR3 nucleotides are TGTGCCAGCAGCGTAGAGCCCATTGGGGCCAACGTCCTGACTTTC.

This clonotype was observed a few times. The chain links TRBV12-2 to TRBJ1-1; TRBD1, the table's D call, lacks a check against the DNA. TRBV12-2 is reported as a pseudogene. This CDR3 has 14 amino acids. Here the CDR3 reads CASRLETDNTEAFF. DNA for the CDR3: TGTGCAAGTCGCTTAGAGACAGATAACACTGAAGCTTTCTTT.

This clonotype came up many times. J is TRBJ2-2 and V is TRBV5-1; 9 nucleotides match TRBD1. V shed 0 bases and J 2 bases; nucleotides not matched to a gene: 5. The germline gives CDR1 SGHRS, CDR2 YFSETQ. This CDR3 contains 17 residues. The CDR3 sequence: CASSLAPDRGNTGELFF. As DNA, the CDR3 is TGCGCCAGCAGCTTGGCCCCGGACAGGGGTAACACCGGGGAGCTGTTTTTT.

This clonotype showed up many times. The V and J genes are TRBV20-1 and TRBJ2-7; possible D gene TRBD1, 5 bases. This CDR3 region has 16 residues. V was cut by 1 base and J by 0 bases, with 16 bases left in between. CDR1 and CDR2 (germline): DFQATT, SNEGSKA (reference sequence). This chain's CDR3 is CSARAAGLRISYEQYF. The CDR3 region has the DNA TGCAGTGCTAGAGCGGCAGGGTTGCGGATCTCCTACGAGCAGTACTTC.

The CDR3 coding sequence is TGTGCCAGCAGCGCTAGCGGGAGGGGCCAAGAGACCCAGTACTTC. Its protein product is CASSASGRGQETQYF. The gene calls are TRBV9 and TRBJ2-5, with 12 bases aligning to TRBD2. V gave up 3 bases and J gave up 1 base; unmatched junction bases: 1. This CDR3 is built from 15 residues. Germline CDR1 reads SGDLS; CDR2 reads YYNGEE.

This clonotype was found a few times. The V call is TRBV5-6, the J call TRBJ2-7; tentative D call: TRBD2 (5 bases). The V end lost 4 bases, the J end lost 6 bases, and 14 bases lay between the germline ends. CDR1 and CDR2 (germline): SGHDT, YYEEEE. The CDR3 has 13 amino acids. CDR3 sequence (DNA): TGTGCCAGCAGCAGCGGTACACCGCTCGAGCAGTACTTC. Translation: CASSSGTPLEQYF.

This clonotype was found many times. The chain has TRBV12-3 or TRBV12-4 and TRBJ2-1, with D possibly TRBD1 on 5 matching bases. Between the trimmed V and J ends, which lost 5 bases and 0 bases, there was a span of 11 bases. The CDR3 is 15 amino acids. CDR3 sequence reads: CASSHNRSSYNEQFF. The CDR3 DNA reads TGTGCCAGCAGTCACAACAGGAGCTCCTACAATGAGCAGTTCTTC.

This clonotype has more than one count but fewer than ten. CDR3 in DNA: TGTGCCAGCAGCTTTTTTCCTCGGGTCCGAGCAGAACAAGAGACCCAGTACTTC. Residues: CASSFFPRVRAEQETQYF. This sequence joins TRBV7-3 and TRBJ2-5; D is undetermined. CDR1 is SGHTA, CDR2 FQGTGA, per germline. The V and J ends lost 3 bases and 2 bases respectively, with 22 bases between them. The CDR3 is 18 residues long.

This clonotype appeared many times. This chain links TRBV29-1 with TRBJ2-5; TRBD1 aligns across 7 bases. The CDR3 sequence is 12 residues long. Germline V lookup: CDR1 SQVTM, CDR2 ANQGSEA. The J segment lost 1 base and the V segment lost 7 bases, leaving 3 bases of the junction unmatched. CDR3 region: CSARQGQETQYF. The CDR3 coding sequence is TGCAGCGCCAGACAGGGCCAAGAGACCCAGTACTTC.

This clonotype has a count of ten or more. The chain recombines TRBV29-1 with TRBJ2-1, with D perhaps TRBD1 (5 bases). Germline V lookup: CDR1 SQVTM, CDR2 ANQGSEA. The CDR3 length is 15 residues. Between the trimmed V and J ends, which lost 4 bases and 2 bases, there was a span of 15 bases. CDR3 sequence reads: CSVVLQGRAYNEQFF. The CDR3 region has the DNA TGCAGCGTTGTTCTTCAGGGTAGAGCCTACAATGAGCAGTTCTTC.

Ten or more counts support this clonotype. Here the CDR3 reads CASSKLAGASYNEQFF. The CDR3 DNA is TGTGCCAGCAGCAAATTAGCGGGGGCCTCCTACAATGAGCAGTTCTTC. J is TRBJ2-1 and V is TRBV27; 9 bases line up with TRBD2. The CDR3 spans 16 residues. Losses at the gene ends were 6 bases for V and 0 bases for J; bases not matched to a gene: 6. Germline-derived CDR1 and CDR2 are MNHEY and SMNVEV (reference sequence).

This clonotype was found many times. The CDR3 protein is CASSESPPGNSGNTIYF. In DNA, the CDR3 is TGCGCCAGCAGTGAGTCCCCCCCGGGGAACTCTGGAAACACCATATATTTT. The chain combines TRBV10-2 with TRBJ1-3, with no clear D. The CDR3 totals 17 residues. With 0 bases removed from V and 0 bases from J, the gap between germline ends came to 12 bases. Germline V CDR1 and CDR2: WSHSY, SAAADI.

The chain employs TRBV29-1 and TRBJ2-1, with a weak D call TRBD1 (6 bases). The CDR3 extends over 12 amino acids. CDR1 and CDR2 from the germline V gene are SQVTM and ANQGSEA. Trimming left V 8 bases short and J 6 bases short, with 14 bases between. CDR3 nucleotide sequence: TGCAGCTTAGAGCCCAGGGGCAATGAGCAGTTCTTC. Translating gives CSLEPRGNEQFF.

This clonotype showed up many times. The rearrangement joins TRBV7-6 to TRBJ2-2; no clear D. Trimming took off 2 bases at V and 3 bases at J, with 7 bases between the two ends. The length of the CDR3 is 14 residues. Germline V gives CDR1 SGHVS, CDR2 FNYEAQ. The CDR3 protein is CASSLFTDTGELFF. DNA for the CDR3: TGTGCCAGCAGCTTATTTACCGACACCGGGGAGCTGTTTTTT.

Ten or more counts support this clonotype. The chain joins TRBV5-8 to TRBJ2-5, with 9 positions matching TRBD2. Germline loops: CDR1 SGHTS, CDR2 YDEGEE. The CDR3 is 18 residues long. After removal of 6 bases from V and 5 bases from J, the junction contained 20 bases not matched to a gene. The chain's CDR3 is CASKEELTAGGPRETQYF. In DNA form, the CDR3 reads TGTGCCAGCAAGGAGGAGCTTACCGCGGGAGGGCCCCGTGAGACCCAGTACTTC.